The clone carrying this T cell receptor beta chain was seen repeatedly, ten times or more. Its specificity is unknown. This entry is derived from a study of spatial heterogeneity in lung cancer. Study at large: Raw reads showed each unique TCR and UMI combination turning up more than ten times on average.

The V gene end was trimmed by 1 base and the J gene end by 6 bases; junction bases not matched to a gene: 10. CDR1 is MGHRA and CDR2 is YSYEKL in the germline V gene. This CDR3 region has 16 residues. Study-wide findings and caveats: Compared with follow-up, resection was when ubiquitous expanded tumor TCRs appeared in blood more.

Documented time point: sample taken at primary tumor resection. No cell sorting; template was whole RNA from tumor, lung tissue or PBMC. A total of over 70 untreated early-stage non-small cell lung cancer patients served as donors. A unique molecular identifier was attached to every TCR cDNA molecule. TCRdb fed the 5' RACE reads into MiXCR, producing one record per CDR3 protein. The table has 28,000 or so distinct CDR3 sequences, about 8.1% seen once; the top ten hold 35% to 40%. The TCR was taken from a female donor with early-stage non-small cell lung cancer. The material was PBMCs, obtained at surgery. The genes are TRBV4-1 and TRBJ2-5; 8 bases fit TRBD2. The CDR3 DNA reads TGCGCCAGCAGCCAAGGCCCGGGAGCGGGAGAGAAGACCCAGTACTTC. Its translation is CASSQGPGAGEKTQYF.